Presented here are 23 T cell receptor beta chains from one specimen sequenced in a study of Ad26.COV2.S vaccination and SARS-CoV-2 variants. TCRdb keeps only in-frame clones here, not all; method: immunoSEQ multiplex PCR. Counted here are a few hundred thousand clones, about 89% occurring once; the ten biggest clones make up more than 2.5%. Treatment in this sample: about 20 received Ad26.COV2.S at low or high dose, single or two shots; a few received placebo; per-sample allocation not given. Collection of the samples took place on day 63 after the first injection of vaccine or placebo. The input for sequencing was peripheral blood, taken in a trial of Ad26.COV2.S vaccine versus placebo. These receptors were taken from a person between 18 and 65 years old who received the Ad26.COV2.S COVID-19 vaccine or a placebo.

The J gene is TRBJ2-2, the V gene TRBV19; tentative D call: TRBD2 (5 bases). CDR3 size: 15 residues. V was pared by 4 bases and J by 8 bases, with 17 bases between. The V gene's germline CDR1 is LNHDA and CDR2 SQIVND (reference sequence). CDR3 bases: TGTGCCAGTAGTACCGGAAGGGCCCCGGGAGGGGAGCTGTTTTTT. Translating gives CASSTGRAPGGELFF.

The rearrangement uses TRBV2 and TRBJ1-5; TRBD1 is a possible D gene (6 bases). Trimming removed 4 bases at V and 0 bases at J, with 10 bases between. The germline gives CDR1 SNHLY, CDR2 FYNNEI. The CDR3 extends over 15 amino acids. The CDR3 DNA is TGTGCCAGCAGTGGGGCAGGGGATAGCAATCAGCCCCAGCATTTT. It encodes CASSGAGDSNQPQHF.

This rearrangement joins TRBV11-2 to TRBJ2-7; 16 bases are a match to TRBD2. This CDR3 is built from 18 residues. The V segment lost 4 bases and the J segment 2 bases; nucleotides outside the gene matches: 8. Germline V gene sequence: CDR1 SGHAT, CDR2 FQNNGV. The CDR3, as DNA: TGTGCCAGCAGCTACGGGACTAGCGGGAGGGCAGACCCCTACGAGCAGTACTTC. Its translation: CASSYGTSGRADPYEQYF.

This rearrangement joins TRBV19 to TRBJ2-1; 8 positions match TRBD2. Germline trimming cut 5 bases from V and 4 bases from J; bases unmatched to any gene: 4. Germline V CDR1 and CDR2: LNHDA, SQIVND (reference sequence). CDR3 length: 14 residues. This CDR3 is CASSSAGGYNEQFF. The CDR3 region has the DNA TGTGCCAGTAGTTCCGCGGGGGGTTACAATGAGCAGTTCTTC.

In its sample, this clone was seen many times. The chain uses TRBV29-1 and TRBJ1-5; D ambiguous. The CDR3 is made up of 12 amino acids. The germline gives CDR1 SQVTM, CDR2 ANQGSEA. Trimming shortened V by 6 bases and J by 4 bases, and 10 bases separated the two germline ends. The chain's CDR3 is CSVADPNQPQHF. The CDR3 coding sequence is TGCAGCGTCGCAGACCCGAATCAGCCCCAGCATTTT.

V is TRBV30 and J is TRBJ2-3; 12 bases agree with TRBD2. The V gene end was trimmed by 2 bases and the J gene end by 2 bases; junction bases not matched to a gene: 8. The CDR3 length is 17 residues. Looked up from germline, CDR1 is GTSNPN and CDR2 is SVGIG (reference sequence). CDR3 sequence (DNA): TGTGCCTGGAGTATAGCCCGGACTAGCGGGGTCACAGATACGCAGTATTTT. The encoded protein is CAWSIARTSGVTDTQYF.

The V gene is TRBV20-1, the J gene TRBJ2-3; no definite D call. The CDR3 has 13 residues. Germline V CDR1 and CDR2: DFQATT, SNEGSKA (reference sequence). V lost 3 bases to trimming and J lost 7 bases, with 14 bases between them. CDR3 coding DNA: TGCAGTGCTAGTGGACCGCTAGGGAATACGCAGTATTTT. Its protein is CSASGPLGNTQYF.

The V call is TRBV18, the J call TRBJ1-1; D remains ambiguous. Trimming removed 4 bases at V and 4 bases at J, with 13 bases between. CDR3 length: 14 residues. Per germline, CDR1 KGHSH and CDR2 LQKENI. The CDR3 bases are TGTGCCAGCTCACAAGCCGCGTCATCCACTGAAGCTTTCTTT. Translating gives CASSQAASSTEAFF.

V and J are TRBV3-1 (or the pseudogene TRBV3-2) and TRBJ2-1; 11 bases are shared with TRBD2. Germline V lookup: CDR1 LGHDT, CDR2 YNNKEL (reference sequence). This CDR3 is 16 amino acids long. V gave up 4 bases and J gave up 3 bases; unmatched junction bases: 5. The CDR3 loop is CASSPIAGGRYNEQFF. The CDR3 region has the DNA TGTGCCAGCAGCCCTATAGCGGGAGGGCGCTACAATGAGCAGTTCTTC.

The CDR3 reads CASSYSWVETQYF. CDR3 nucleotide sequence: TGTGCCAGCAGTTACTCCTGGGTAGAGACCCAGTACTTC. The genes are TRBV6-5 and TRBJ2-5; D gene unclear. Germline values: CDR1 MNHEY, CDR2 SVGAGI. The CDR3 covers 13 residues. The V and J ends lost 0 bases and 4 bases respectively, with 6 bases between them.

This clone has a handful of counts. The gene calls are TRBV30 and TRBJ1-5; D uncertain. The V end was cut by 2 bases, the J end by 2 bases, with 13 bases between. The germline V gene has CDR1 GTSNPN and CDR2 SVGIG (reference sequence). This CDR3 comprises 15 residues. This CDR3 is CAWSTFGLGNQPQHF. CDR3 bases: TGTGCCTGGAGTACCTTTGGTCTGGGCAATCAGCCCCAGCATTTT.

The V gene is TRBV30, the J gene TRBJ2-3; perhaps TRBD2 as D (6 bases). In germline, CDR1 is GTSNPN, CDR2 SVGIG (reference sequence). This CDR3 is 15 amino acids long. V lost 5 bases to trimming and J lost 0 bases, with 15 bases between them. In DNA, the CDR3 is TGTGCCTGGTGCCGGGGGACCGGAAGCACAGATACGCAGTATTTT. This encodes CAWCRGTGSTDTQYF.

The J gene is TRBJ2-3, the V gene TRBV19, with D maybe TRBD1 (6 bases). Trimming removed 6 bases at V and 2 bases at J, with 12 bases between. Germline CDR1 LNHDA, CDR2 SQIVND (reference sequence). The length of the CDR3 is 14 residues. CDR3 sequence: CASSHRETTDTQYF. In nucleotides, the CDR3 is TGTGCCAGTAGCCACAGGGAAACCACAGATACGCAGTATTTT.

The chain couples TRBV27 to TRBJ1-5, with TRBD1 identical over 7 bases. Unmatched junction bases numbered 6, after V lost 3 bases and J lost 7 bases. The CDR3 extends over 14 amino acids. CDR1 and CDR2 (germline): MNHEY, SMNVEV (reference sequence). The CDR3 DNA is TGTGCCAGCAGTTTCCTGACAGGGTGGCAGCCCCAGCATTTT. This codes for CASSFLTGWQPQHF.

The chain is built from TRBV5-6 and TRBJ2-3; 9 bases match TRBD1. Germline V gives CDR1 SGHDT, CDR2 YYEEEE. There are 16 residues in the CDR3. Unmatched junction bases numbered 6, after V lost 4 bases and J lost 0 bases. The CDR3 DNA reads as TGTGCCAGCAGCACCGACAGGGGGGTGAGCACAGATACGCAGTATTTT. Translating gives CASSTDRGVSTDTQYF.

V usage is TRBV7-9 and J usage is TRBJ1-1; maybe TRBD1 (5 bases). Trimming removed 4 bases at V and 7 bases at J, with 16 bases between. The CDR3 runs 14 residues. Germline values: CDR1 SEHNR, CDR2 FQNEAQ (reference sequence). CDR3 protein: CASSWDGGNVEAFF. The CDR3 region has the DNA TGTGCCAGCAGCTGGGACGGTGGTAACGTTGAAGCTTTCTTT.

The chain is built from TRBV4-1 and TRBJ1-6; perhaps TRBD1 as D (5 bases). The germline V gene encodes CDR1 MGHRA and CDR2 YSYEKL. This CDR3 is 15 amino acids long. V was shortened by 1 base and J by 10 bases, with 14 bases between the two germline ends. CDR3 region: CASSQGPFGGSPLHF. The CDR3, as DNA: TGCGCCAGCAGCCAAGGACCATTCGGGGGATCACCCCTCCACTTT.

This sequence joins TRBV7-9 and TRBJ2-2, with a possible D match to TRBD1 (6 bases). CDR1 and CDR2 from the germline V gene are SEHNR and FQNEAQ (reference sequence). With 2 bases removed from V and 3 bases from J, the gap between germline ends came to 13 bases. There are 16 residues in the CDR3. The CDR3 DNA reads TGTGCCAGCAGCTTAAAAGGTCAGGGGTACACCGGGGAGCTGTTTTTT. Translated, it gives CASSLKGQGYTGELFF.

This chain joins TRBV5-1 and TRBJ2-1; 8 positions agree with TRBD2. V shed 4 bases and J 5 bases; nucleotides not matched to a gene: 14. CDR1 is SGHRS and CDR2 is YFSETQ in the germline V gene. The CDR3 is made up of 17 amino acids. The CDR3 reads CASSIGPLAANHNEQFF. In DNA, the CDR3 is TGCGCCAGCAGCATTGGTCCACTAGCGGCAAATCACAATGAGCAGTTCTTC.

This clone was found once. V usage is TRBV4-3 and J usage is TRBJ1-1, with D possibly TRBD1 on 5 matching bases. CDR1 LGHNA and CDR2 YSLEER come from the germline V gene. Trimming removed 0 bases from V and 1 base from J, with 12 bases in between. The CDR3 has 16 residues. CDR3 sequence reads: CASSQDQGLQNTEAFF. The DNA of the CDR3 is TGCGCCAGCAGCCAAGATCAGGGACTCCAGAACACTGAAGCTTTCTTT.

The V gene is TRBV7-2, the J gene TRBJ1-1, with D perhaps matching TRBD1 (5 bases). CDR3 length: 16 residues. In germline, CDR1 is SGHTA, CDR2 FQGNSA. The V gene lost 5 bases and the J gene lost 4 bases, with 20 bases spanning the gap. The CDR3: CASSPMGGAMGTEAFF. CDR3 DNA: TGTGCCAGCAGCCCGATGGGGGGTGCGATGGGCACTGAAGCTTTCTTT. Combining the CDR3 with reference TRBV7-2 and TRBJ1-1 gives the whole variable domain GAGVSQSPSNKVTEKGKDVELRCDPISGHTALYWYRQSLGQGLEFLIYFQGNSAPDKSGLPSDRFSAERTGGSVSTLTIQRTQQEDSAVYLCASSPMGGAMGTEAFFGQGTRLTVV.

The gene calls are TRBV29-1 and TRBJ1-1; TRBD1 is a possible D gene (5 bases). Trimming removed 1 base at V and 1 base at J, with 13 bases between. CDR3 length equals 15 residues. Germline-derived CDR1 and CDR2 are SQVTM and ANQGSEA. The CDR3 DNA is TGCAGCGTTGAAGCCCTTGGGACGGGGAACACTGAAGCTTTCTTT. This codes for CSVEALGTGNTEAFF.

The CDR3 is CASSLALSGGGEGTQYF. Here the CDR3 DNA reads TGCGCCAGCAGCTTGGCCCTCTCGGGAGGGGGCGAGGGGACCCAGTACTTC. V gene TRBV5-1 combines with J gene TRBJ2-5, with D possibly TRBD2 on 8 matching bases. The germline V gene encodes CDR1 SGHRS and CDR2 YFSETQ. The CDR3 runs to 17 residues. The V and J ends lost 0 bases and 7 bases respectively, with 22 bases between them.